The 30 T cell receptor beta chains reported below all come from one sample, sequenced in a study of CD8 T cells in Susac syndrome. With random hexamers, reverse transcription was performed on roughly 0.5 to 1 ug of RNA. TCRdb reprocessed the immunoSEQ multiplex PCR reads with MiXCR, giving one entry per CDR3 protein. The data contain hundreds of thousands of distinct CDR3 sequences, about 90% of them singletons. The source material was CD8+ T cells from PBMCs. All receptors come from a human donor with multiple sclerosis.

The chain carries TRBV6-1 and TRBJ2-7; TRBD1 is a possible D gene (5 bases). Germline lookup yields CDR1 MNHNS and CDR2 SASEGT. Trimming cost V 9 bases and J 2 bases, with 20 bases left between them. The CDR3 contains 15 residues. CDR3 sequence: CASLILWGSTYEQYF. Here the CDR3 DNA reads TGTGCCAGTTTGATCCTTTGGGGCTCCACCTACGAGCAGTACTTC.

The V gene is TRBV5-1, the J gene TRBJ2-2; 16 bases agree with TRBD2. The CDR3 spans 19 residues. The germline V gene encodes CDR1 SGHRS and CDR2 YFSETQ. V was pared by 4 bases and J by 3 bases, with 9 bases of the junction left unmatched. CDR3 residues: CASSPPGLAGGLDTGELFF. The CDR3 DNA follows: TGCGCCAGCAGCCCGCCGGGACTAGCGGGGGGGCTCGACACCGGGGAGCTGTTTTTT.

The chain employs TRBV6-5 and TRBJ2-1; D gene unclear. Germline values: CDR1 MNHEY, CDR2 SVGAGI. V lost 4 bases and J 3 bases, leaving 19 bases between the germline ends. This CDR3 contains 17 residues. CDR3 protein: CASSSLTRTDGYNEQFF. DNA for the CDR3: TGTGCCAGCAGTTCCCTCACCAGGACGGACGGCTACAATGAGCAGTTCTTC.

The V call is TRBV11-3, the J call TRBJ1-1, with a possible D match to TRBD1 (5 bases). V lost 5 bases, J lost 3 bases, and 16 bases lay in between. From germline, CDR1 is SGHNT and CDR2 YENEEA. The CDR3 contains 15 residues. The CDR3 sequence: CASSPWGRDHTEAFF. In DNA form, the CDR3 reads TGTGCCAGCAGCCCGTGGGGCAGGGATCACACTGAAGCTTTCTTT.

The chain uses TRBV21-1 and TRBJ2-7; the table's D call of TRBD2 was not tested on the DNA. TRBV21-1 is given as a pseudogene. This CDR3 comprises 17 residues. CDR3 in amino acids: CASSKGGRVDFTYEQYF. The CDR3 nucleotides are TGTGCCAGCAGCAAAGGGGGTCGGGTGGACTTCACCTACGAGCAGTACTTC.

The chain links TRBV4-3 to TRBJ2-1; the D gene is possibly TRBD2 (6 bases). Germline V gene sequence: CDR1 LGHNA, CDR2 YSLEER. This CDR3 region has 15 residues. Trimming cost V 1 base and J 8 bases, with 15 bases left between them. CDR3 in amino acids: CASSQASGEWDEQFF. Here the CDR3 DNA reads TGCGCCAGCAGCCAAGCCTCGGGAGAATGGGATGAGCAGTTCTTC.

This chain links TRBV4-2 with TRBJ2-1; D possibly corresponds to TRBD2 (6 bases). The V and J ends lost 1 base and 7 bases respectively, with 20 bases between them. In germline, CDR1 is LGHNA, CDR2 YNFKEQ. The CDR3 spans 17 residues. This CDR3 reads CASSQVRAGSKLNEQFF. The CDR3 DNA is TGTGCCAGCAGCCAAGTAAGAGCCGGGAGTAAGTTGAATGAGCAGTTCTTC.

The chain uses TRBV6-5 and TRBJ2-1, with a weak D call TRBD2 (6 bases). The CDR3 sequence is 18 residues long. Germline V gives CDR1 MNHEY, CDR2 SVGAGI. Trimming took 2 bases from V and 0 from J, leaving 17 bases between them. The CDR3 loop is CASSYLGSGLHSYNEQFF. In nucleotides, the CDR3 is TGTGCCAGCAGTTACCTAGGTTCCGGACTACACTCCTACAATGAGCAGTTCTTC.

The J gene is TRBJ2-7, the V gene TRBV3-1; TRBD2 might be the D (6 bases). The V and J ends lost 1 base and 2 bases respectively, with 15 bases between them. The CDR3 is made up of 16 amino acids. The germline V gene encodes CDR1 LGHDT and CDR2 YNNKEL (reference sequence). CDR3 bases: TGTGCCAGCAGCCAAGCGTGGCTAGCGAAGACCTACGAGCAGTACTTC. This gives the protein CASSQAWLAKTYEQYF.

About this clonotype: One end of the junction does not line up with germline, which may come from a read error. The rearrangement uses TRBV6-1 and TRBJ2-7; D may be TRBD2 (5 bases). Germline V lookup: CDR1 MNHNS, CDR2 SASEGT. The CDR3 extends over 15 amino acids. The CDR3 nucleotides are TGTGCCAGCAGTGAAGAAAGCGGCAGCTCCTCCGAGCAGTACTTC. It yields the protein CASSEESGSSSEQYF.

The chain employs TRBV6-9 and TRBJ2-1; 8 bases match TRBD2. Looked up from germline, CDR1 is MNHGY and CDR2 is SVAAGI. The CDR3 spans 16 residues. Losses at the gene ends were 2 bases for V and 7 bases for J; bases not matched to a gene: 10. The CDR3 nucleotides read TGTGCCAGCAGTTATGGAGCTAGCGGGCTTAGGAATGAGCAGTTCTTC. It codes for CASSYGASGLRNEQFF.

The V call is TRBV12-5, the J call TRBJ2-1; TRBD1 aligns across 7 bases. CDR3 length: 14 residues. The trim removed 1 base at V and 7 bases at J, leaving 4 bases unmatched. Germline V gene data show CDR1 as LGHNT and CDR2 as FRNRAP. The CDR3 nucleotides are TGTGCTAGTGGTTTGGGACAGGGTACAAATGAGCAGTTCTTC. Translation gives CASGLGQGTNEQFF.

This clonotype was seen a few times. The genes are TRBV24-1 and TRBJ1-5; D ambiguous. CDR3 length equals 12 residues. V was cut by 10 bases and J by 4 bases, with 10 bases left in between. Germline CDR1 is KGHDR and CDR2 is SFDVKD. The CDR3 loop is CATSDLNQPQHF. The CDR3 coding sequence is TGTGCCACTTCCGACCTGAATCAGCCCCAGCATTTT.

This chain joins TRBV7-9 and TRBJ1-4, with 9 nucleotides matching TRBD1. Losses at the gene ends were 5 bases for V and 0 bases for J; bases not matched to a gene: 7. This CDR3 has 17 amino acids. In germline, CDR1 is SEHNR, CDR2 FQNEAQ (reference sequence). DNA for the CDR3: TGTGCCAGCAGCGTTCCGGGACAGGGAACAACTAATGAAAAACTGTTTTTT. The encoded protein is CASSVPGQGTTNEKLFF.

V is TRBV6-1 and J is TRBJ2-2, with D possibly being TRBD2 (5 bases). V lost 8 bases to trimming and J lost 5 bases, with 24 bases between them. In germline, CDR1 is MNHNS, CDR2 SASEGT. This CDR3 contains 17 residues. CDR3 nucleotide sequence: TGTGCCAGCGAGGGTCGGTTGATGACGGCCATTACCGGGGAGCTGTTTTTT. This translates into CASEGRLMTAITGELFF.

CDR3 loop: CASSTWDSNYGYTF. The CDR3 nucleotides are TGTGCCAGCAGCACCTGGGACAGCAACTATGGCTACACCTTC. The chain has TRBV7-9 and TRBJ1-2; 7 bases match TRBD1. Per the germline V gene, CDR1 is SEHNR and CDR2 is FQNEAQ (reference sequence). V shed 5 bases, J shed 2 bases, and the junction held 5 bases outside the gene matches. The CDR3 sequence is 14 residues long.

V gene TRBV30 combines with J gene TRBJ2-7; D uncertain. Germline V gene sequence: CDR1 GTSNPN, CDR2 SVGIG (reference sequence). The CDR3 runs to 12 residues. V was trimmed by 1 base and J by 3 bases, leaving 7 bases between them. Here the CDR3 reads CAWSDVDYEQYF. CDR3 in DNA: TGTGCCTGGAGTGATGTAGACTACGAGCAGTACTTC.

J is TRBJ2-2 and V is TRBV6-5, with D possibly matching TRBD1 (6 bases). V gave up 4 bases and J gave up 2 bases, with 11 bases separating them. This CDR3 has 15 residues. Germline V gene lookup returns CDR1 MNHEY and CDR2 SVGAGI. CDR3 DNA: TGTGCCAGCAGTTGGCGGACAGATAACACCGGGGAGCTGTTTTTT. Protein: CASSWRTDNTGELFF.

The chain recombines TRBV3-1 with TRBJ2-4, with unresolved D. The CDR3 is 14 amino acids. Trimming took off 1 base at V and 7 bases at J, with 11 bases between the two ends. Germline values: CDR1 LGHDT, CDR2 YNNKEL (reference sequence). This chain's CDR3 is CASSQVGLGNIQYF. The CDR3 region has the DNA TGTGCCAGCAGCCAAGTGGGTCTCGGGAACATTCAGTACTTC.

The chain couples TRBV12-3 or TRBV12-4 to TRBJ2-7; 7 positions agree with TRBD1. The CDR3 runs 15 residues. J lost 6 bases, V lost 6 bases, and 14 bases had no gene match. The CDR3 region is CASSRRVRGGAEQYF. CDR3 DNA sequence: TGTGCCAGCAGCCGCCGGGTTCGAGGGGGCGCCGAGCAGTACTTC.

The gene calls are TRBV2 and TRBJ1-2, with no clear D. The V end lost 2 bases, the J end lost 8 bases, and 12 bases lay between the germline ends. Per germline, CDR1 SNHLY and CDR2 FYNNEI. CDR3 length: 13 residues. CDR3 coding DNA: TGTGCCAGCAGTGAACAGGACGTTTGGGGCTACACCTTC. This gives the protein CASSEQDVWGYTF.

The V call is TRBV12-3 or TRBV12-4, the J call TRBJ2-2, with D possibly TRBD2 on 6 matching bases. This CDR3 region has 12 residues. V was trimmed by 7 bases and J by 5 bases, leaving 8 bases between them. The CDR3 reads CASNGGTGELFF. CDR3 coding DNA: TGTGCCAGCAACGGAGGGACCGGGGAGCTGTTTTTT.

The chain joins TRBV4-1 to TRBJ2-6; D is ambiguous. In germline, CDR1 is MGHRA, CDR2 YSYEKL. The CDR3 has 16 amino acids. V was pared by 5 bases and J by 0 bases, with 11 bases between. The CDR3 sequence is CASSSRAVSGANVLTF. The CDR3 DNA reads TGCGCCAGCAGCTCCCGAGCAGTCTCTGGGGCCAACGTCCTGACTTTC.

V is TRBV7-9 and J is TRBJ2-3; 7 bases fit TRBD2. J lost 1 base, V lost 3 bases, and 4 bases had no gene match. The germline V gene has CDR1 SEHNR and CDR2 FQNEAQ (reference sequence). This CDR3 region has 15 residues. DNA for the CDR3: TGTGCCAGCAGCTTGTTTACTAGCGGCACAGATACGCAGTATTTT. Amino acids: CASSLFTSGTDTQYF.

V usage is TRBV9 and J usage is TRBJ1-1; possibly TRBD1 for D (6 bases). V lost 6 bases, J lost 5 bases, and 20 bases lay in between. CDR3 length: 15 amino acids. CDR1 and CDR2 (germline): SGDLS, YYNGEE. The CDR3 reads CASTPPGGLFTEAFF. CDR3 sequence (DNA): TGTGCCAGCACCCCTCCCGGGGGGCTGTTTACTGAAGCTTTCTTT.

This clonotype was observed a handful of times. The chain uses TRBV5-6 and TRBJ1-2; D uncertain. The germline gives CDR1 SGHDT, CDR2 YYEEEE. With 3 bases removed from V and 6 bases from J, the gap between germline ends came to 15 bases. The CDR3 sequence is 14 residues long. The CDR3 DNA reads TGTGCCAGCAGCTCCACCCAATGGACGGATGGCTACACCTTC. This sequence encodes CASSSTQWTDGYTF.

The rearrangement links TRBV27 to TRBJ2-3; the D is unclear. V shed 7 bases and J shed 4 bases, with 12 bases lying between them. Germline values: CDR1 MNHEY, CDR2 SMNVEV (reference sequence). This CDR3 is 13 amino acids long. CDR3 nucleotide sequence: TGTGCCAGCACTCCTATTTGGCCAGATACGCAGTATTTT. This codes for CASTPIWPDTQYF.

The chain links TRBV24-1 to TRBJ1-6; unclear D gene. V lost 5 bases, J lost 7 bases, and 8 bases lay in between. The CDR3 has 13 residues. Germline CDR1 KGHDR, CDR2 SFDVKD. The CDR3 protein is CATSVGSNSPLHF. The CDR3 nucleotides read TGTGCCACCAGTGTCGGGAGCAATTCACCCCTCCACTTT.

This chain connects TRBV5-1 to TRBJ2-7, with TRBD2 matching over 9 bases. This CDR3 comprises 13 residues. Germline lookup yields CDR1 SGHRS and CDR2 YFSETQ. J lost 6 bases, V lost 5 bases, and 6 bases had no gene match. The DNA for the CDR3 is TGCGCCAGCAGTTCCCCGGGACTAGCCGAGCAGTACTTC. This translates into CASSSPGLAEQYF.

The rearrangement joins TRBV5-1 to TRBJ1-2; 10 bases map to TRBD1. There are 15 residues in the CDR3. Germline trimming cut 3 bases from V and 6 bases from J; bases unmatched to any gene: 8. The germline gives CDR1 SGHRS, CDR2 YFSETQ. CDR3 coding DNA: TGCGCCAGCAGCTCGCCCGGGACAGGGGATCATGGCTACACCTTC. Translated, it gives CASSSPGTGDHGYTF.